This T cell receptor beta chain was captured in a study of long-term antiretroviral therapy in people with HIV. Findings and caveats of the study: After ART, diversity increased yet remained lower than transplant donor controls.

Germline V gene sequence: CDR1 SGHRS, CDR2 YFSETQ. V lost 5 bases, J lost 1 base, and 9 bases lay in between. This CDR3 comprises 13 residues. Concerning this clone: Its antigen is unidentified.

Survey-level immunoSEQ v3.0 assays were run. Measured with immunoSEQ multiplex PCR; TCRdb has only the in-frame clones, and not every one. The table includes around 25,000 clones, 81% detected once. The sample consisted of unsorted PBMCs, taken at the start of antiretroviral therapy, before treatment. This sequence joins TRBV5-1 and TRBJ1-1; a weak D match, TRBD1 (5 bases). This receptor was identified in a woman younger than 35 with HIV. CDR3 protein: CASRDTPNTEAFF. For the CDR3, the DNA is TGCGCCAGCAGGGACACCCCGAACACTGAAGCTTTCTTT.